The 24 T cell receptor beta chains below were found in one sample sequenced in a study of CD8 T cells in Susac syndrome. RNA in amounts of about 0.5 to 1 ug was reverse transcribed with random hexamers. MiXCR, run by TCRdb on the immunoSEQ multiplex PCR reads, gives a single entry per CDR3 protein. The sample contains hundreds of thousands of distinct CDR3 sequences, approximately 94% of which appear only once. Sequenced material: CD4+ T cells from PBMCs. Receptor source: a human donor with Susac syndrome.

The chain links TRBV19 to TRBJ2-1; 8 bases agree with TRBD1. The CDR3 contains 15 residues. Germline V lookup: CDR1 LNHDA, CDR2 SQIVND (reference sequence). J lost 8 bases, V lost 3 bases, and 9 bases had no gene match. In DNA form, the CDR3 reads TGTGCCAGTAGTATCTCAGGGGGCAGTGGGGATGAGCAGTTCTTC. Encoded protein: CASSISGGSGDEQFF.

J is TRBJ1-2 and V is TRBV29-1; tentative D call: TRBD1 (5 bases). CDR1 and CDR2 from the germline V gene are SQVTM and ANQGSEA. The CDR3 contains 13 residues. Trimming stripped 1 base from V and 8 bases from J, with 14 bases between. The CDR3, as DNA: TGCAGCGTTGAAGTATTATCGGGGGACGGCTACACCTTC. Its translation: CSVEVLSGDGYTF.

This rearrangement joins TRBV27 to TRBJ2-1, with 8 positions matching TRBD1. After removal of 6 bases from V and 5 bases from J, the junction contained 9 bases not matched to a gene. The CDR3 is 15 amino acids. CDR1 and CDR2 from the germline V gene are MNHEY and SMNVEV (reference sequence). In DNA form, the CDR3 reads TGTGCCAGCAGCTCCTGGGGACAGGCCCACAATGAGCAGTTCTTC. Its protein product is CASSSWGQAHNEQFF.

The V and J genes are TRBV30 and TRBJ1-5, with 8 bases identical to TRBD1. Germline CDR1 GTSNPN, CDR2 SVGIG (reference sequence). This CDR3 contains 17 residues. J lost 2 bases, V lost 0 bases, and 9 bases had no gene match. The CDR3 spells CAWSVNRGWDRNQPQHF. The CDR3 DNA reads TGTGCCTGGAGTGTAAACAGGGGGTGGGATCGCAATCAGCCCCAGCATTTT.

A single count supports this clonotype. This chain uses TRBV5-1 with TRBJ1-5; no firm D call. The germline V gene has CDR1 SGHRS and CDR2 YFSETQ. Trimming pared 0 bases from V and 4 bases from J, leaving 8 bases between. The CDR3 covers 14 residues. The CDR3 loop reads CASSLDGVNQPQHF. CDR3 DNA sequence: TGCGCCAGCAGCTTGGACGGGGTTAATCAGCCCCAGCATTTT.

The CDR3, as DNA: TGCGCCAGCAGCCAGGGGACTAGCGGGGGCCTCTCCTACAATGAGCAGTTCTTC. The encoded protein is CASSQGTSGGLSYNEQFF. The chain links TRBV4-3 to TRBJ2-1, with TRBD2 matching 14 bases. J lost 0 bases, V lost 3 bases, and 4 bases had no gene match. CDR1 is LGHNA, CDR2 YSLEER, per germline. The CDR3 is 18 amino acids.

This chain connects TRBV23-1 to TRBJ1-2; the D is unclear. TRBV23-1 is marked as an open reading frame, function uncertain. This CDR3 comprises 10 residues. Trimming stripped 6 bases from V and 7 bases from J, with 6 bases between. CDR3 amino acids: CASRYSGYTF. In DNA form, the CDR3 reads TGCGCCAGCAGGTACAGTGGCTACACCTTC.

The table lists this clonotype with many counts. J is TRBJ2-5 and V is TRBV7-6, with D unclear. Germline assignment: CDR1 SGHVS and CDR2 FNYEAQ. The CDR3 has 13 residues. The V end was cut by 1 base, the J end by 3 bases, with 6 bases between. The CDR3 sequence: CASSLGVEETQYF. DNA of the CDR3: TGTGCCAGCAGCTTAGGAGTGGAAGAGACCCAGTACTTC.

This chain uses TRBV20-1 with TRBJ1-5, with D uncertain. CDR3 length: 14 amino acids. Trimming cost V 0 bases and J 7 bases, with 13 bases left between them. Germline V gives CDR1 DFQATT, CDR2 SNEGSKA (reference sequence). The CDR3 protein is CSARDKAHGQPQHF. Here the CDR3 DNA reads TGCAGTGCTAGAGATAAGGCTCACGGCCAGCCCCAGCATTTT.

The chain recombines TRBV12-3 or TRBV12-4 with TRBJ2-5, with TRBD1 matching over 8 bases. V lost 3 bases and J lost 0; bases outside the gene matches: 3. The CDR3 contains 15 residues. CDR3 DNA sequence: TGTGCCAGCAGTTTGACAGGGGACCACCAAGAGACCCAGTACTTC. Residues: CASSLTGDHQETQYF.

This clonotype appeared once. This chain joins TRBV4-1 and TRBJ1-6; D is unresolved. Per the germline V gene, CDR1 is MGHRA and CDR2 is YSYEKL. This CDR3 has 19 residues. V was pared by 0 bases and J by 4 bases, with 19 bases between. The chain's CDR3 is CASSQDSAVSGYYNSPLHF. As DNA, the CDR3 is TGCGCCAGCAGCCAAGATAGCGCAGTGTCGGGGTATTATAATTCACCCCTCCACTTT.

V usage is TRBV7-2 and J usage is TRBJ1-5; D possibly corresponds to TRBD1 (6 bases). With 8 bases removed from V and 0 bases from J, the gap between germline ends came to 14 bases. The CDR3 is made up of 15 amino acids. Germline V lookup: CDR1 SGHTA, CDR2 FQGNSA. CDR3 residues: CASGKGRGSNQPQHF. DNA for the CDR3: TGTGCCAGCGGGAAGGGCAGGGGTAGCAATCAGCCCCAGCATTTT.

The chain links TRBV5-1 to TRBJ1-1, with D possibly matching TRBD1 (5 bases). V lost 4 bases, J lost 7 bases, and 14 bases lay in between. This CDR3 comprises 13 residues. Germline lookup yields CDR1 SGHRS and CDR2 YFSETQ. CDR3 loop: CASSNRDSNEAFF. The CDR3, as DNA: TGCGCCAGCAGCAACCGGGACTCCAATGAAGCTTTCTTT.

This clonotype appeared a single time. This chain uses TRBV20-1 with TRBJ2-7; 9 nucleotides line up with TRBD2. With 2 bases clipped from V and 1 base from J, the junction kept 6 bases outside the gene matches. Germline lookup yields CDR1 DFQATT and CDR2 SNEGSKA (reference sequence). This CDR3 is built from 15 residues. The CDR3 sequence: CSARIAGGRSYEQYF. In nucleotides, the CDR3 is TGCAGTGCTAGAATTGCGGGGGGGCGTTCCTACGAGCAGTACTTC.

The chain links TRBV30 to TRBJ1-2; D is perhaps TRBD1 (6 bases). V was trimmed by 3 bases and J by 4 bases, leaving 12 bases between them. Looked up from germline, CDR1 is GTSNPN and CDR2 is SVGIG (reference sequence). The CDR3 spans 13 residues. The CDR3 loop reads CAWSTGSLYGYTF. The CDR3 DNA is TGTGCCTGGAGCACAGGGTCGCTCTATGGCTACACCTTC.

This clonotype has a single count. The V gene is TRBV5-4, the J gene TRBJ2-3; D perhaps matches TRBD2 (5 bases). This CDR3 contains 15 residues. In germline, CDR1 is SGHNT, CDR2 YYREEE (reference sequence). V was trimmed by 0 bases and J by 4 bases, leaving 12 bases between them. The CDR3 sequence: CASSLDRSGSDTQYF. CDR3 sequence (DNA): TGTGCCAGCAGCTTGGATAGATCGGGGTCAGATACGCAGTATTTT.

The V and J genes are TRBV20-1 and TRBJ1-1, with D possibly matching TRBD1 (5 bases). Trimming stripped 6 bases from V and 0 bases from J, with 8 bases between. Germline CDR1 is DFQATT and CDR2 is SNEGSKA (reference sequence). CDR3 length: 12 residues. In nucleotides, the CDR3 is TGCAGTGCGACGACAGTGAACACTGAAGCTTTCTTT. This encodes CSATTVNTEAFF.

V and J are TRBV11-3 and TRBJ2-2; no firm D call. Germline V gives CDR1 SGHNT, CDR2 YENEEA. With 0 bases removed from V and 4 bases from J, the gap between germline ends came to 3 bases. This CDR3 has 13 amino acids. The CDR3: CASSLDFTGELFF. CDR3 bases: TGTGCCAGCAGCTTAGATTTCACCGGGGAGCTGTTTTTT.

J is TRBJ2-2 and V is TRBV5-1; D is possibly TRBD2 (6 bases). This CDR3 has 15 amino acids. Trimming left V 2 bases short and J 4 bases short, with 12 bases between. Germline V lookup: CDR1 SGHRS, CDR2 YFSETQ. The CDR3, as DNA: TGCGCCAGCAGCTTAGGCGGGGACCTCACCGGGGAGCTGTTTTTT. Amino acid sequence: CASSLGGDLTGELFF.

The rearrangement links TRBV7-9 to TRBJ2-2, with D uncertain. The CDR3 is 16 residues long. Looked up from germline, CDR1 is SEHNR and CDR2 is FQNEAQ (reference sequence). Trimming took 7 bases from V and 4 from J, leaving 19 bases between them. The CDR3 here is CASNPVGLWGTGELFF. Written as DNA, the CDR3 is TGTGCCAGCAACCCCGTCGGCTTATGGGGCACCGGGGAGCTGTTTTTT.

This chain uses TRBV20-1 with TRBJ2-5; 7 bases agree with TRBD2. The CDR3 is made up of 11 amino acids. J gave up 5 bases and V 7 bases, and 4 bases lay outside the gene matches. From germline, CDR1 is DFQATT and CDR2 SNEGSKA (reference sequence). The CDR3 region is CSGRGGETQYF. The CDR3 region has the DNA TGCAGTGGCCGGGGAGGGGAGACCCAGTACTTC.

The chain carries TRBV6-2 or TRBV6-3 and TRBJ1-5; D is uncertain. The germline V gene encodes CDR1 MNHEY and CDR2 SVGEGT. The length of the CDR3 is 12 residues. The V end was cut by 6 bases, the J end by 2 bases, with 5 bases between. The CDR3 region has the DNA TGTGCCAGCAGGAGGGGCAATCAGCCCCAGCATTTT. It is translated as CASRRGNQPQHF.

The CDR3 DNA sequence: TGCAGCGTGGGGTTGGGGGCCCTGGAAGCTTTCTTT. This codes for CSVGLGALEAFF. The rearrangement joins TRBV29-1 to TRBJ1-1, with D possibly matching TRBD1 (6 bases). Trimming pared 6 bases from V and 8 bases from J, leaving 16 bases between. This CDR3 is built from 12 residues. CDR1 SQVTM and CDR2 ANQGSEA come from the germline V gene. Together with reference TRBV29-1 and TRBJ1-1, the CDR3 gives the full variable domain: SAVISQKPSRDICQRGTSLTIQCQVDSQVTMMFWYRQQPGQSLTLIATANQGSEATYESGFVIDKFPISRPNLTFSTLTVSNMSPEDSSIYLCSVGLGALEAFFGQGTRLTVV.

This sequence joins TRBV12-3 or TRBV12-4 and TRBJ2-6, with 7 bases fitting TRBD1. Germline trimming cut 6 bases from V and 0 bases from J; bases unmatched to any gene: 5. This CDR3 has 16 residues. For the CDR3, the DNA is TGTGCCAGCAGGGGACGACAGGGCTCTGGGGCCAACGTCCTGACTTTC. As protein: CASRGRQGSGANVLTF.